The 6 T cell receptor beta chains listed next were all sequenced from one sample in a study of shared clonotypes between healthy human individuals (dated by TCRdb to the early 2020s). CD8 naive samples consisted of CD45RO-negative cells that were positively selected for CCR7, yielding a CD45RA+CCR7+ population without TemRA cells. Library preparation was by the immunoSEQ multiplex PCR assay. In its TCRdb copy, this immuneACCESS table keeps in-frame sequences only and misses some clones. Where compared with another copy, unresolved V genes explain less than half of these, and the others have no known cause. This sample holds about 2 million clones; 85% to 95% were observed only once. Clones ranked in the top ten supply 0.85% to 1.3% of the sample. Sequencing was performed on naive CD8+ T cells sorted from blood. The cell subset or site label corresponds to: CD45RA+CCR7+. These receptors were taken from a young man in good health.

This chain links TRBV28 with TRBJ2-7; TRBD1 matches at 8 bases. CDR3 size: 15 residues. After removal of 2 bases from V and 4 bases from J, the junction contained 7 bases not matched to a gene. Germline V gene sequence: CDR1 MDHEN, CDR2 SYDVKM. DNA of the CDR3: TGTGCCAGCAGTTTAATAGGACAGGGAGCGTACGAGCAGTACTTC. Its translation is CASSLIGQGAYEQYF.

This chain uses TRBV6-6 with TRBJ1-5, with TRBD1 identical over 11 bases. This CDR3 has 16 amino acids. With 6 bases clipped from V and 3 bases from J, the junction kept 7 bases outside the gene matches. Germline-derived CDR1 and CDR2 are MNHNY and SVGAGI (reference sequence). CDR3 sequence: CASSLPGQGANQPQHF. The CDR3 DNA sequence: TGTGCCAGCAGCCTACCCGGACAGGGGGCCAATCAGCCCCAGCATTTT.

This clone was seen once. V usage is TRBV7-8 and J usage is TRBJ1-4; no firm D call. Trimming cost V 2 bases and J 5 bases, with 6 bases left between them. From germline, CDR1 is SGHVS and CDR2 FQNEAQ. The CDR3 extends over 13 amino acids. The CDR3 region has the DNA TGTGCCAGCAGCTTACTGCCCAATGAAAAACTGTTTTTT. Its translation is CASSLLPNEKLFF. Variable domain in full (rest from reference TRBV7-8 and TRBJ1-4): GAGVSQSPRYKVAKRGQDVALRCDPISGHVSLFWYQQALGQGPEFLTYFQNEAQLDKSGLPSDRFFAERPEGSVSTLKIQRTQQEDSAVYLCASSLLPNEKLFFGSGTQLSVL.

The chain combines TRBV7-9 with TRBJ1-4; no reliable D call. The CDR3 totals 14 residues. The germline V gene encodes CDR1 SEHNR and CDR2 FQNEAQ (reference sequence). V dropped 5 bases and J dropped 0 bases, with 7 bases sitting between them. In DNA form, the CDR3 reads TGTGCCAGCAGCCCACTTGCAACTAATGAAAAACTGTTTTTT. This translates into CASSPLATNEKLFF.

The chain is built from TRBV9 and TRBJ2-2, with TRBD2 matching 7 bases. V dropped 4 bases and J dropped 6; count of bases not matched to a gene: 3. There are 13 residues in the CDR3. CDR1 and CDR2 (germline): SGDLS, YYNGEE. CDR3 sequence reads: CASSSREAGELFF. The CDR3 DNA reads TGTGCCAGCAGCTCCCGGGAGGCCGGGGAGCTGTTTTTT.

The V call is TRBV9, the J call TRBJ1-1, with D maybe TRBD1 (6 bases). The CDR3 covers 15 residues. Germline V gene sequence: CDR1 SGDLS, CDR2 YYNGEE. Between the trimmed V and J ends, which lost 0 bases and 1 base, there was a span of 10 bases. The CDR3 loop is CASSVGPGENTEAFF. The CDR3 DNA reads as TGTGCCAGCAGCGTAGGTCCAGGGGAGAACACTGAAGCTTTCTTT.